Each of the 27 T cell receptor beta chains below was sequenced from the same sample in a study of T cell changes during pregnancy in multiple sclerosis. Only in-frame clones appear in the TCRdb table, and some are missing; sequencing was by immunoSEQ multiplex PCR. The sample lists 60,000 to 85,000 clones, about 94% occurring once. The sequencing used peripheral blood, collected in the third trimester of pregnancy. These receptors all stem from a female donor with multiple sclerosis, enrolled in a pregnancy study.

V is TRBV7-9 and J is TRBJ1-2, with a possible D match to TRBD1 (6 bases). CDR3 length: 16 amino acids. Trimming stripped 2 bases from V and 7 bases from J, with 20 bases between. CDR1 SEHNR and CDR2 FQNEAQ come from the germline V gene (reference sequence). The CDR3 nucleotides read TGTGCCAGCAGCTTATCAGGCGTATTGGGGACAAGTGGCTACACCTTC. Translating it yields CASSLSGVLGTSGYTF.

This chain links TRBV13 with TRBJ2-7, with TRBD2 matching over 10 bases. There are 15 residues in the CDR3. The junction had 6 bases not matched to a gene; V was cut back by 3 bases and J by 4 bases. Germline CDR1 PRHDT, CDR2 FYEKMQ (reference sequence). Here the CDR3 DNA reads TGTGCCAGCAGCTTGAATGGACTAGCGGCTTACGAGCAGTACTTC. Translated: CASSLNGLAAYEQYF.

This chain links TRBV9 with TRBJ2-7; no definite D call. The CDR3 has 13 residues. V was pared by 0 bases and J by 2 bases, with 6 bases between. Germline V gene lookup returns CDR1 SGDLS and CDR2 YYNGEE. Here the CDR3 reads CASSVDTAYEQYF. DNA of the CDR3: TGTGCCAGCAGCGTAGACACAGCCTACGAGCAGTACTTC.

The chain uses TRBV7-9 and TRBJ1-3, with D possibly being TRBD1 (5 bases). This CDR3 region has 15 residues. Germline V gives CDR1 SEHNR, CDR2 FQNEAQ (reference sequence). V lost 1 base to trimming and J lost 2 bases, with 9 bases between them. CDR3 protein: CASSLGSGPGNTIYF. Written as DNA, the CDR3 is TGTGCCAGCAGCTTAGGGTCAGGGCCTGGAAACACCATATATTTT.

The gene calls are TRBV4-1 and TRBJ2-2, with D possibly TRBD1 on 5 matching bases. V lost 0 bases, J lost 1 base, and 12 bases lay in between. Germline assignment: CDR1 MGHRA and CDR2 YSYEKL. The CDR3 runs to 17 residues. CDR3: CASSQEGQGKNTGELFF. The DNA for the CDR3 is TGCGCCAGCAGCCAAGAAGGGCAGGGAAAGAACACCGGGGAGCTGTTTTTT.

The chain couples TRBV19 to TRBJ2-7, with 7 bases matching TRBD2. The trim removed 4 bases at V and 0 bases at J, leaving 6 bases unmatched. The germline V gene has CDR1 LNHDA and CDR2 SQIVND (reference sequence). The CDR3 loop spans 15 amino acids. The CDR3 loop reads CASSTGGLPSYEQYF. DNA of the CDR3: TGTGCCAGTAGTACGGGGGGTCTCCCCTCCTACGAGCAGTACTTC.

This clone was picked up one time. V and J are TRBV9 and TRBJ1-4, with D uncertain. V was pared by 4 bases and J by 4 bases, with 11 bases between. Per germline, CDR1 SGDLS and CDR2 YYNGEE. The CDR3 covers 14 residues. CDR3 coding DNA: TGTGCCAGCAGCCCCCGGGGAGATAATGAAAAACTGTTTTTT. Translation: CASSPRGDNEKLFF.

This clone was counted between two and nine times. This sequence joins TRBV5-4 and TRBJ2-5; tentative D call: TRBD1 (7 bases). Trimming took off 1 base at V and 5 bases at J, with 15 bases between the two ends. The CDR3 is 15 amino acids. CDR1 is SGHNT, CDR2 YYREEE, per germline (reference sequence). The CDR3 protein is CASSLSRGAGETQYF. In nucleotides, the CDR3 is TGTGCCAGCAGCTTGTCCAGGGGGGCTGGGGAGACCCAGTACTTC.

The CDR3 loop is CAWSVRTGGPTF. As DNA, the CDR3 is TGTGCCTGGAGTGTAAGGACAGGGGGCCCCACCTTC. The chain combines TRBV30 with TRBJ1-2; TRBD1 matches at 11 bases. CDR3 length: 12 amino acids. Unmatched junction bases numbered 4, after V lost 0 bases and J lost 13 bases. From germline, CDR1 is GTSNPN and CDR2 SVGIG (reference sequence).

The rearrangement uses TRBV2 and TRBJ1-1; D not resolved. Germline loops: CDR1 SNHLY, CDR2 FYNNEI. Trimming left V 8 bases short and J 8 bases short, with 9 bases between. The length of the CDR3 is 10 residues. CDR3 amino acids: CASGEPEAFF. CDR3 coding DNA: TGTGCCAGCGGAGAGCCCGAAGCTTTCTTT.

A remark on this clone: An end of the junction differs from the germline gene, which may be a read error. The gene calls are TRBV7-3 and TRBJ2-5; 7 positions agree with TRBD1. The germline gives CDR1 SGHTA, CDR2 FQGTGA. This CDR3 region has 14 residues. In nucleotides, the CDR3 is TGTGCCAGCAGCCTAACAGGGGACCAAGAGACCCAGTACTTC. It encodes CASSLTGDQETQYF.

The rearrangement joins TRBV11-3 to TRBJ2-5, with 8 bases lining up with TRBD2. The CDR3 runs 16 residues. The J segment lost 1 base and the V segment lost 0 bases, leaving 4 bases of the junction unmatched. CDR1 and CDR2 from the germline V gene are SGHNT and YENEEA. The CDR3 sequence is CASSLEGRGGQETQYF. The CDR3 nucleotides read TGTGCCAGCAGCTTAGAGGGTCGGGGGGGCCAAGAGACCCAGTACTTC.

For the CDR3, the DNA is TGTGCCAGCTCCCAGGTAGCGGGGCAAGAGACCCAGTACTTC. Translated, it gives CASSQVAGQETQYF. The chain uses TRBV18 and TRBJ2-5; 8 bases align to TRBD2. CDR1 KGHSH and CDR2 LQKENI come from the germline V gene. This CDR3 is 14 amino acids long. J gave up 2 bases and V 6 bases, and 5 bases lay outside the gene matches.

The chain has TRBV6-5 and TRBJ2-7; tentatively, D is TRBD1 (6 bases). The germline V and J ends were trimmed by 6 bases and 4 bases, with 19 bases remaining between them. Germline V gene lookup returns CDR1 MNHEY and CDR2 SVGAGI. This CDR3 region has 15 residues. This chain's CDR3 is CASRRRTVDAYEQYF. The CDR3 DNA is TGTGCCAGCAGGCGAAGGACAGTCGACGCGTACGAGCAGTACTTC.

The chain recombines TRBV4-1 with TRBJ1-1; TRBD1 aligns across 8 bases. The CDR3 is made up of 15 amino acids. J gave up 1 base and V 2 bases, and 3 bases lay outside the gene matches. Germline V gives CDR1 MGHRA, CDR2 YSYEKL. As DNA, the CDR3 is TGCGCCAGCAGCCAACCAACAGGGGGGAACACTGAAGCTTTCTTT. It encodes CASSQPTGGNTEAFF.

This sequence joins TRBV5-6 and TRBJ2-5; 12 bases match TRBD1. The length of the CDR3 is 15 residues. The germline CDR1 and CDR2 sequences are SGHDT and YYEEEE. The trim removed 6 bases at V and 5 bases at J, leaving 8 bases unmatched. The CDR3 DNA reads as TGTGCCAGCATCCCCGGGACAGGGGGCTGGGAGACCCAGTACTTC. It yields the protein CASIPGTGGWETQYF.

The chain has TRBV9 and TRBJ2-2, with 8 bases that match TRBD2. The CDR3 loop spans 16 amino acids. Germline CDR1 and CDR2: SGDLS and YYNGEE. Trimming took 0 bases from V and 6 from J; bases not matched to a gene: 7. The CDR3 DNA sequence: TGTGCCAGCAGCGTAGCGTCTAGCGGGTGGCCCGGGGAGCTGTTTTTT. The encoded protein is CASSVASSGWPGELFF. Looking up the rest from reference TRBV9 and TRBJ2-2 gives the full variable domain: DSGVTQTPKHLITATGQRVTLRCSPRSGDLSVYWYQQSLDQGLQFLIQYYNGEERAKGNILERFSAQQFPDLHSELNLSSLELGDSALYFCASSVASSGWPGELFFGEGSRLTVL.

V is TRBV2 and J is TRBJ1-4, with 9 bases fitting TRBD1. V lost 8 bases to trimming and J lost 4 bases; unmatched junction nucleotides: 8. The CDR3 has 15 residues. The V gene's germline CDR1 is SNHLY and CDR2 FYNNEI. CDR3 coding DNA: TGTGCCAGCGTAGGGACAGGGATTAATAATGAAAAACTGTTTTTT. Amino acid sequence: CASVGTGINNEKLFF.

The chain links TRBV29-1 to TRBJ2-1; 9 bases map to TRBD1. This CDR3 comprises 15 residues. In germline, CDR1 is SQVTM, CDR2 ANQGSEA. V gave up 2 bases and J gave up 6 bases; unmatched junction bases: 8. The CDR3 spells CSVELADRGRNEQFF. DNA for the CDR3: TGCAGCGTTGAATTAGCGGACAGGGGACGCAATGAGCAGTTCTTC.

CDR3 nucleotides: TGTGCCAGCAACTTCGGGGGGGCCGTAGAGACCCAGTACTTC. Its protein is CASNFGGAVETQYF. This chain joins TRBV9 and TRBJ2-5; TRBD2 matches at 8 bases. This CDR3 comprises 14 residues. J lost 4 bases, V lost 6 bases, and 8 bases had no gene match. In germline, CDR1 is SGDLS, CDR2 YYNGEE.

CDR3 loop: CASSFLPGQGRGNYGYTF. As DNA, the CDR3 is TGTGCCAGCAGCTTCCTACCGGGACAGGGAAGGGGTAACTATGGCTACACCTTC. The chain carries TRBV7-2 and TRBJ1-2, with 9 bases that match TRBD1. CDR3 length: 18 amino acids. V shed 3 bases and J 1 base; nucleotides not matched to a gene: 12. Germline V gene data show CDR1 as SGHTA and CDR2 as FQGNSA.

This chain links TRBV4-3 with TRBJ2-1, with D maybe TRBD1 (5 bases). Deletions cut 1 base from V and 8 bases from J, with 15 bases between. The germline gives CDR1 LGHNA, CDR2 YSLEER. The CDR3 has 15 amino acids. Here the CDR3 DNA reads TGCGCCAGCAGCCAAGTATGGGGCGGTATGGATGAGCAGTTCTTC. It codes for CASSQVWGGMDEQFF.

This sequence joins TRBV9 and TRBJ1-4; the match to TRBD1 covers 8 bases. CDR3 length equals 15 residues. With V trimmed by 4 bases and J by 4 bases, 6 bases remained unmatched. Germline CDR1 and CDR2: SGDLS and YYNGEE. CDR3 sequence reads: CASSPSGTGNEKLFF. The DNA of the CDR3 is TGTGCCAGCAGCCCCTCGGGGACAGGTAATGAAAAACTGTTTTTT.

The chain couples TRBV4-3 to TRBJ2-1; D possibly corresponds to TRBD1 (6 bases). The V end was cut by 3 bases, the J end by 12 bases, with 21 bases between. Germline lookup yields CDR1 LGHNA and CDR2 YSLEER. CDR3 length: 15 amino acids. The CDR3 bases are TGCGCCAGCAGCCATAGATTAACAGGGTCTGGAGGGCAGTTCTTC. It codes for CASSHRLTGSGGQFF.

The V call is TRBV7-2, the J call TRBJ2-7; 13 nucleotides agree with TRBD2. V lost 5 bases, J lost 5 bases, and 3 bases stayed unmatched. The CDR3 is made up of 14 amino acids. Germline CDR1 SGHTA, CDR2 FQGNSA. Here the CDR3 reads CASSTGLAGDEQYF. In DNA, the CDR3 is TGTGCCAGCAGCACAGGACTAGCGGGGGACGAGCAGTACTTC.

The DNA of the CDR3 is TGTGCCAGTAGTATCGGGAGGAACACTGAAGCTTTCTTT. Its translation: CASSIGRNTEAFF. The V gene is TRBV19, the J gene TRBJ1-1; D is undetermined. Deletions cut 3 bases from V and 1 base from J, with 6 bases between. The CDR3 extends over 13 amino acids. Germline V lookup: CDR1 LNHDA, CDR2 SQIVND (reference sequence).

This clone occurred once. This sequence joins TRBV2 and TRBJ1-1; perhaps TRBD1 as D (6 bases). The germline V gene has CDR1 SNHLY and CDR2 FYNNEI. The CDR3 length is 15 residues. Trimming shortened V by 8 bases and J by 1 base, and 17 bases separated the two germline ends. The CDR3: CASSWTASSNTEAFF. DNA of the CDR3: TGTGCCAGCTCATGGACAGCCTCCTCGAACACTGAAGCTTTCTTT.